This TCR beta chain was found in a study of CD8 T cells in ankylosing spondylitis. Concerning this clonotype itself: The antigen remains undetermined.

Study-level results: Clones linked with disease were CD8+ and fairly uncommon in the peripheral blood. For ankylosing spondylitis blood, a TCR beta motif of fewer than 10 highly homologous variants appeared characteristic. Previous work reported some of these motif variants in the synovial fluid and blood of reactive arthritis.

Via MiXCR, TCRdb re-called the 5' RACE reads, giving one row per CDR3 protein. This table holds 200,000 to 300,000 distinct CDR3 sequences, roughly 32% found once. Sequencing used blood, either unsorted or a sorted T cell fraction (not recorded which). This TCR came from a male donor with ankylosing spondylitis or in good health (not recorded which).

Here the CDR3 reads CASSLGQTTGELFF. In DNA form, the CDR3 reads TGTGCCAGCAGTTTGGGGCAGACCACCGGGGAGCTGTTTTTT. The genes are TRBV12-3 or TRBV12-4 and TRBJ2-2; D is possibly TRBD1 (5 bases). V was trimmed by 3 bases and J by 4 bases, leaving 9 bases between them. The CDR3 loop spans 14 amino acids.